There are a few counts of the clone carrying this T cell receptor (beta chain). The antigen is not known. This specimen includes other DNA sequences encoding the same CDR3. These data are taken from a study of Tregs in tolerant kidney transplant recipients. Study-level findings and limits: Biological reproducibility was not directly addressed, but technical replication error appeared minimal. Findings come from small patient numbers and require larger validation.

Profiled with immunoSEQ multiplex PCR; TCRdb holds only in-frame clones, not every one. This table holds some 240,000 clones, 84% found once. With 0 bases removed from V and 2 bases from J, the gap between germline ends came to 5 bases. The CDR3 has 13 amino acids. Germline V gene sequence: CDR1 SGHRS, CDR2 YFSETQ. V and J are TRBV5-1 and TRBJ1-2, with D maybe TRBD1 (5 bases). The receptor was isolated from a human donor in good health. The material sequenced was CD4+ T cells from blood. CDR3 in amino acids: CASSLAGNYGYTF. In DNA, the CDR3 is TGCGCCAGCAGCTTGGCAGGGAACTATGGCTACACCTTC. Full variable domain (missing parts from reference TRBV5-1 and TRBJ1-2): KAGVTQTPRYLIKTRGQQVTLSCSPISGHRSVSWYQQTPGQGLQFLFEYFSETQRNKGNFPGRFSGRQFSNSRSEMNVSTLELGDSALYLCASSLAGNYGYTFGSGTRLTVV.